This T cell receptor (beta chain) comes out of a study of cytomegalovirus exposure and HLA in healthy donors. Profiled with immunoSEQ multiplex PCR; TCRdb holds only in-frame clones, not every one. The table shows 220,000 or so clones, with over 80% occurring only once. Points from the study as a whole: Cytomegalovirus association was assigned to approximately 160 TCR beta chains.

V dropped 5 bases and J dropped 6; count of bases not matched to a gene: 12. The CDR3 runs to 16 residues. In germline, CDR1 is SGHTA, CDR2 FQGTGA. Comment on this clone: As yet, its antigen is unknown.

Sequencing input: PBMCs. This receptor was identified in a woman younger than 45 in good health and CMV-seropositive. The V call is TRBV7-3, the J call TRBJ2-1, with 8 bases aligning to TRBD1. This CDR3 is CASSPQTGVLGNEQFF. As DNA, the CDR3 is TGTGCCAGCAGCCCCCAGACAGGGGTTCTCGGCAATGAGCAGTTCTTC.